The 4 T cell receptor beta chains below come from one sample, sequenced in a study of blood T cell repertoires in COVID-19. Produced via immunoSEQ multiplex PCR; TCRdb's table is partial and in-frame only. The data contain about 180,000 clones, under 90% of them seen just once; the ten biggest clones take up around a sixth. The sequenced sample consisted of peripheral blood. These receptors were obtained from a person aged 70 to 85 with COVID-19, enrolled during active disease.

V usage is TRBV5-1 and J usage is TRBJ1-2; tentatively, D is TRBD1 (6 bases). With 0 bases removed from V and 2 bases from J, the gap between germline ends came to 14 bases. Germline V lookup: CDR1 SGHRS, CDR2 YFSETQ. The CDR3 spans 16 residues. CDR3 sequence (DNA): TGCGCCAGCAGCTTGGCCCGACAGGTAGAAAACTATGGCTACACCTTC. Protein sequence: CASSLARQVENYGYTF. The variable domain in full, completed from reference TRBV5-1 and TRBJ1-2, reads KAGVTQTPRYLIKTRGQQVTLSCSPISGHRSVSWYQQTPGQGLQFLFEYFSETQRNKGNFPGRFSGRQFSNSRSEMNVSTLELGDSALYLCASSLARQVENYGYTFGSGTRLTVV.

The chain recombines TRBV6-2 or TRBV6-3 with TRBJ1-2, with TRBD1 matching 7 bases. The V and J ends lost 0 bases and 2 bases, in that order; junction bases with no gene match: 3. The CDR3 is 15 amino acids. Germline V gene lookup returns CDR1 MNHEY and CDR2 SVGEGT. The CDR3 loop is CASSYSLQGNYGYTF. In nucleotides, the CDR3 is TGTGCCAGCAGTTACTCCCTACAGGGGAACTATGGCTACACCTTC.

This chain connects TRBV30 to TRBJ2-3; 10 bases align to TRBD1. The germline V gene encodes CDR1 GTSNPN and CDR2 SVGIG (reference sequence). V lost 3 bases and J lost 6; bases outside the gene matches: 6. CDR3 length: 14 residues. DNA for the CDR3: TGTGCCTGGAGCCGGGACAGGGGACGGGATACGCAGTATTTT. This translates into CAWSRDRGRDTQYF.

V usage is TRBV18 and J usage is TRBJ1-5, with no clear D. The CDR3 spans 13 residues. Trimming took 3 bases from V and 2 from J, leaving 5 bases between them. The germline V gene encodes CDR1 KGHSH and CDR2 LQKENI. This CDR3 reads CASSPEGNQPQHF. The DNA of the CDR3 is TGTGCCAGCTCACCGGAGGGCAATCAGCCCCAGCATTTT. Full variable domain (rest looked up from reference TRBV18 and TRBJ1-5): NAGVMQNPRHLVRRRGQEARLRCSPMKGHSHVYWYRQLPEEGLKFMVYLQKENIIDESGMPKERFSAEFPKEGPSILRIQQVVRGDSAAYFCASSPEGNQPQHFGDGTRLSIL.